This is a list of T cell receptor beta chains from one sample in a study of T cell changes during pregnancy in multiple sclerosis. Profiling relied on immunoSEQ multiplex PCR, and the TCRdb table lists in-frame clones only, not all of them. The sample has fewer than 90,000 clones, roughly 89% seen once. The source was peripheral blood, collected in the second trimester of pregnancy. The receptors derive from a female donor with multiple sclerosis, enrolled in a pregnancy study. The CDR3 runs from the conserved cysteine through the conserved F or W. A D gene is named only where the DNA matches it firmly. Size tells how often a clone was seen (once, few, many) or the class of an expanded clone, and some rows leave it out.

TGTGCCAGCAGCTCACCACAGGGATCCGGCTACACCTTC,CASSSPQGSGYTF,-,TRBV7-2,TRBJ1-2,once
TGTGCCAGCAGTACCGAGCGACAGGGGTTTTATGGCTACACCTTC,CASSTERQGFYGYTF,TRBD1,TRBV9,TRBJ1-2,-
TGTGCCAGCAGCTTAGACAGGACGCAGTATTTT,CASSLDRTQYF,-,TRBV7-2,TRBJ2-3,-
TGTGCCAGCAGCGTAGAAGGGGGACCCTACGAGCAGTACTTC,CASSVEGGPYEQYF,-,TRBV9,TRBJ2-7,-
TGTGCCAGCAGTTACTCCGGGACAGGGAGGGATCAGCCCCAGCATTTT,CASSYSGTGRDQPQHF,TRBD1,TRBV6-5,TRBJ1-5,-
TGTGCCAGCGGCCGGGACATCGATCAGCCCCAGCATTTT,CASGRDIDQPQHF,-,TRBV25-1,TRBJ1-5,-
TGCGCCAGCAGCCAGGATTTAGCGGGAAGCTCCTACAATGAGCAGTTCTTC,CASSQDLAGSSYNEQFF,TRBD2,TRBV4-3,TRBJ2-1,once
TGTGCCAGCAGCTCAGGGCAATCCTACAATGAGCAGTTCTTC,CASSSGQSYNEQFF,-,TRBV7-3,TRBJ2-1,-
TGTGCCAGCAGTGAATGGCTTCCCAGCGGGGGGAATACGCAGTATTTT,CASSEWLPSGGNTQYF,TRBD2,TRBV6-1,TRBJ2-3,-
TGTGCCAGCAGCTCATCCGGGACAGGAACTGAAGCTTTCTTT,CASSSSGTGTEAFF,TRBD1,TRBV7-8,TRBJ1-1,-
TGTGCCAGCAGCGTAGTAGATAGCGGGGGAAATGAGCAGTTCTTC,CASSVVDSGGNEQFF,TRBD2,TRBV9,TRBJ2-1,-
TGTGCCAGCAGCTTAGGTACCTATAATTCACCCCTCCACTTT,CASSLGTYNSPLHF,-,TRBV7-8,TRBJ1-6,-
TGTGCCAGCAGCTTAGGCAGGGGCCTTAACAATGAGCAGTTCTTC,CASSLGRGLNNEQFF,-,TRBV7-3,TRBJ2-1,-
TGCAGCGTTGAAGTCGGGAACACCTTCTACGAGCAGTACTTC,CSVEVGNTFYEQYF,-,TRBV29-1,TRBJ2-7,-
TGCGCCAGCAGCTTGGACGGCGGGAACTACAATGAGCAGTTCTTC,CASSLDGGNYNEQFF,-,TRBV5-1,TRBJ2-1,-
TGTGCCAGCAGCTTACGGCGGGATGAGCAGTTCTTC,CASSLRRDEQFF,-,TRBV7-9,TRBJ2-1,-
TGTGCCACCAGCAGAGTTCACAGGGGCGGCTATGGCTACACCTTC,CATSRVHRGGYGYTF,TRBD1,TRBV15,TRBJ1-2,-
TGCGCCAGCAGCCAAGATCGAAGCCGGACTAGCGGCATATCAGATACGCAGTATTTT,CASSQDRSRTSGISDTQYF,TRBD2,TRBV4-3,TRBJ2-3,-
TGTGCCAGCAGCCAGACACAGGGGGCCTTCAATCAGCCCCAGCATTTT,CASSQTQGAFNQPQHF,TRBD1,TRBV7-9,TRBJ1-5,-
TGTGCCAGCAGCTCCCACATGGGAGGCCCTAACTATGGCTACACCTTC,CASSSHMGGPNYGYTF,-,TRBV7-2,TRBJ1-2,-
-,CASSFGTGTGSPTF,-,TRBV7-2,TRBJ1-2,-
TGTGCCAGCTCACCTGGACTAGCGGGGGGAACCGGGGAGACCCAGTACTTC,CASSPGLAGGTGETQYF,TRBD2,TRBV2,TRBJ2-5,-
TGCGCCAGCAGCGAAATTTCATTGGGACAGACTGAAGCTTTCTTT,CASSEISLGQTEAFF,TRBD1,TRBV5-1,TRBJ1-1,-
TGTGCCAGCAGCCTCCCGGGGGACAGCAGTAATGAAAAACTGTTTTTT,CASSLPGDSSNEKLFF,TRBD1,TRBV11-2,TRBJ1-4,-
TGTGCCAGCAGCCAAGAGGACAGCGCTTCCGGCTACACCTTC,CASSQEDSASGYTF,-,TRBV4-2,TRBJ1-2,-
TGTGCCAGTAGAGGTGGGCTAGCGGAGTTATACAATGAGCAGTTCTTC,CASRGGLAELYNEQFF,TRBD2,TRBV19,TRBJ2-1,-
TGTGCCAGCAGCCCGCGTCCCACCTTGAACACTGAAGCTTTCTTT,CASSPRPTLNTEAFF,-,TRBV9,TRBJ1-1,-
TGTGCCAGCAGATTAACAGGGCTGAACACTGAAGCTTTCTTT,CASRLTGLNTEAFF,-,TRBV28,TRBJ1-1,-
TGCGCCAGCAGCCAAGTATGGGACAGGGGTGGTGAAGCTTTCTTT,CASSQVWDRGGEAFF,TRBD1,TRBV4-1,TRBJ1-1,-
TGTGCCAGCAGTGAAGAAGCAGGGGGCTACAATGAGCAGTTCTTC,CASSEEAGGYNEQFF,TRBD1,TRBV6-1,TRBJ2-1,-
TGTGCCAGCAGCTTCGGACCAGCGGGGGCCGGGCGGGATGAGCAGTTCTTC,CASSFGPAGAGRDEQFF,TRBD2,TRBV5-6,TRBJ2-1,-
TGTGCCAGCAGCCACCTGATAGGACAGGGAACTGGGCTTCGCTACGAGCAGTACTTC,CASSHLIGQGTGLRYEQYF,TRBD1,TRBV7-9,TRBJ2-7,once
TGTGCCAGCAGCCCCCGGACTAGCGGGGCCTACGAGCAGTACTTC,CASSPRTSGAYEQYF,TRBD2,TRBV9,TRBJ2-7,-
TGTGCCAGCAGCAAGGAACAGGGGAATGGCTACACCTTC,CASSKEQGNGYTF,TRBD1,TRBV7-3,TRBJ1-2,-
TGTGCCAGCAGGGGGCAGGGGGCGAGCAATGAGCAGTTCTTC,CASRGQGASNEQFF,TRBD1,TRBV25-1,TRBJ2-1,once
TGTGCCAGCAGCTGGGGGGTTTGGAATACGCAGTATTTT,CASSWGVWNTQYF,-,TRBV13,TRBJ2-3,once
TGTGCCAGCAGTCACCGGGACATAACCTACGAGCAGTACTTC,CASSHRDITYEQYF,-,TRBV6-1,TRBJ2-7,-
TGTGCCAGTAGTATAGTCCCCCACAGGGGGCGGCAGCCCCAGCATTTT,CASSIVPHRGRQPQHF,TRBD1,TRBV19,TRBJ1-5,-
TGTGCCAGCAGCTCCGACAGGGTGGGCACTGAAGCTTTCTTT,CASSSDRVGTEAFF,TRBD1,TRBV7-2,TRBJ1-1,-
TGTGCCAGCAGCTTAGGGACAGGGGGAGGTACTGAAGCTTTCTTT,CASSLGTGGGTEAFF,TRBD1,TRBV7-2,TRBJ1-1,-
TGTGCCAGCAGCATTGGGCCTGGGGCCAAAAACATTCAGTACTTC,CASSIGPGAKNIQYF,-,TRBV5-6,TRBJ2-4,-
TGTGCCAACCCTGAGGCTATGAACACTGAAGCTTTCTTT,CANPEAMNTEAFF,-,TRBV2,TRBJ1-1,-
TGTGCCAGTAGTAGTACCAGGGACTCCTACGAGCAGTACTTC,CASSSTRDSYEQYF,-,TRBV19,TRBJ2-7,-
TGTGCCAGCAGTTCACCATCAGAGGGGGCGAACACTGAAGCTTTCTTT,CASSSPSEGANTEAFF,TRBD1,TRBV28,TRBJ1-1,-
TGTGCCTGGAGTGTTTTAGGGGCTACGCAGTATTTT,CAWSVLGATQYF,-,TRBV30,TRBJ2-3,-
TGTGCCAGCAGCGCACGACAGAGATACGAGCAGTACTTC,CASSARQRYEQYF,-,TRBV5-5,TRBJ2-7,-
TGTGCCAGCAGCTTTTACCTCACAGGGGGGACCGCTGAAGCTTTCTTT,CASSFYLTGGTAEAFF,TRBD1,TRBV7-9,TRBJ1-1,-
TGTGCCAGCAGCTTAGACGACAGGGGCGGCTACACCTTC,CASSLDDRGGYTF,TRBD1,TRBV7-8,TRBJ1-2,-
TGCAGCGCGTCGCGGGATCCTAACTCCAATGAGCAGTTCTTC,CSASRDPNSNEQFF,-,TRBV29-1,TRBJ2-1,-
TGTGCCAGCAGCTCCGGGACAGGGGAACAGCCCCAGCATTTT,CASSSGTGEQPQHF,TRBD1,TRBV11-2,TRBJ1-5,-
TGTGCCAGCACAACCGCAGCAGATACGCAGTATTTT,CASTTAADTQYF,-,TRBV13,TRBJ2-3,-
TGTGCCAGCAGCCGCCTAGGGGGCAATAACAATGAGCAGTTCTTC,CASSRLGGNNNEQFF,TRBD1,TRBV9,TRBJ2-1,once
TGCGCCAGCAGCCAAGGATTCCGGGGGGGTCGCGGGAATGAGCAGTTCTTC,CASSQGFRGGRGNEQFF,TRBD2,TRBV4-3,TRBJ2-1,-
TGTGCCATCAGTGACTCAGGAGGGACAGGGGGCTTTGGAGGGTATGGCTACACCTTC,CAISDSGGTGGFGGYGYTF,TRBD1,TRBV10-3,TRBJ1-2,-
TGTGCCAGCAGCCCAGGTCGGCAAAACACTGAAGCTTTCTTT,CASSPGRQNTEAFF,-,TRBV11-1,TRBJ1-1,-
TGTGCCAGCAGCTTGATAGACTCGGGCGAGCAGTACTTC,CASSLIDSGEQYF,-,TRBV7-2,TRBJ2-7,-